One sample yielded the 13 T cell receptor beta chains listed below, sequenced in a study of cytomegalovirus exposure and HLA in healthy donors. The PCR had 60 Vbeta and 13 Jbeta primers. Here immunoSEQ multiplex PCR was the method, and the copy in TCRdb shows in-frame clones only, minus some. The data show 150,000 to 200,000 clones, with approximately 84% seen just once and about 3% held by the top ten. The sample comprised PBMCs. The origin of the receptors is a female donor in good health and CMV-seronegative.

This chain links TRBV5-5 with TRBJ1-4; 7 bases map to TRBD1. The V and J ends lost 4 bases and 7 bases, in that order; junction bases with no gene match: 7. The germline V gene has CDR1 SGHKS and CDR2 YYEKEE (reference sequence). There are 14 residues in the CDR3. CDR3 in amino acids: CASSQGQRSEKLFF. The CDR3 nucleotides are TGTGCCAGCAGCCAGGGACAGCGAAGTGAAAAACTGTTTTTT. The full variable domain, its missing parts supplied by reference TRBV5-5 and TRBJ1-4, is DAGVTQSPTHLIKTRGQQVTLRCSPISGHKSVSWYQQVLGQGPQFIFQYYEKEERGRGNFPDRFSARQFPNYSSELNVNALLLGDSALYLCASSQGQRSEKLFFGSGTQLSVL.

The rearrangement links TRBV5-1 to TRBJ1-2; 9 nucleotides line up with TRBD1. V gave up 4 bases and J gave up 7 bases; unmatched junction bases: 5. The CDR3 has 13 amino acids. CDR1 SGHRS and CDR2 YFSETQ come from the germline V gene. The CDR3 reads CASSEQGATGYTF. CDR3 sequence (DNA): TGCGCCAGCAGCGAACAGGGGGCCACTGGCTACACCTTC.

The CDR3 nucleotides read TGTGCCAGCAGTCGCCTGGGCAACTTGAACACTGAAGCTTTCTTT. Translated: CASSRLGNLNTEAFF. The chain carries TRBV6-5 and TRBJ1-1; D uncertain. Trimming pared 5 bases from V and 0 bases from J, leaving 13 bases between. The V gene's germline CDR1 is MNHEY and CDR2 SVGAGI. The CDR3 is 15 residues long.

The chain couples TRBV5-1 to TRBJ2-1, with D tentatively TRBD2 (5 bases). The V gene lost 0 bases and the J gene lost 9 bases, with 10 bases spanning the gap. The CDR3 spans 13 residues. Germline loops: CDR1 SGHRS, CDR2 YFSETQ. Here the CDR3 reads CASSLAASSEQFF. As DNA, the CDR3 is TGCGCCAGCAGCTTGGCCGCTAGCAGTGAGCAGTTCTTC.

V usage is TRBV29-1 and J usage is TRBJ2-3; 11 bases align to TRBD2. Germline lookup yields CDR1 SQVTM and CDR2 ANQGSEA. There are 15 residues in the CDR3. J gave up 5 bases and V 4 bases, and 8 bases lay outside the gene matches. In DNA, the CDR3 is TGCAGCGTTGTAGCGGGAGGGACCTCTAGAGATACGCAGTATTTT. Amino acid sequence: CSVVAGGTSRDTQYF.

The V call is TRBV19, the J call TRBJ2-3, with D hard to call. CDR1 is LNHDA, CDR2 SQIVND, per germline (reference sequence). CDR3 length: 14 amino acids. V lost 1 base and J lost 2, with 7 bases in between. CDR3 residues: CASSIVLFTDTQYF. CDR3 bases: TGTGCCAGTAGTATAGTCCTATTCACAGATACGCAGTATTTT.

The chain is built from TRBV10-3 and TRBJ2-7; TRBD1 aligns across 11 bases. The CDR3 contains 15 residues. Looked up from germline, CDR1 is ENHRY and CDR2 is SYGVKD. Trimming cost V 6 bases and J 4 bases; bases outside gene matches: 8. CDR3 in DNA: TGTGCCATCAGCGTAGGGGACAGGGGGACTTACGAGCAGTACTTC. This sequence encodes CAISVGDRGTYEQYF.

For this clone: At one boundary the junction diverges from the germline segment, which might be a read error. V gene TRBV5-5 combines with J gene TRBJ2-7; no clear D. In germline, CDR1 is SGHKS, CDR2 YYEKEE (reference sequence). This CDR3 contains 13 residues. CDR3 sequence (DNA): TGTGCCAGCAGTTTGGTATCGGGCTACGAGCAGTACTTC. Amino acids: CASSLVSGYEQYF. The whole variable domain, filled in from reference TRBV5-5 and TRBJ2-7, reads DAGVTQSPTHLIKTRGQQVTLRCSPISGHKSVSWYQQVLGQGPQFIFQYYEKEERGRGNFPDRFSARQFPNYSSELNVNALLLGDSALYLCASSLVSGYEQYFGPGTRLTVT.

The V call is TRBV7-2, the J call TRBJ2-7; tentatively, D is TRBD1 (5 bases). Germline-derived CDR1 and CDR2 are SGHTA and FQGNSA. This CDR3 region has 13 residues. V was cut by 5 bases and J by 7 bases, with 15 bases left in between. This chain's CDR3 is CASSRVRDGEQYF. The CDR3 region has the DNA TGTGCCAGCAGCCGGGTCAGGGATGGGGAGCAGTACTTC.

This chain joins TRBV9 and TRBJ1-4; maybe TRBD1 (5 bases). Germline values: CDR1 SGDLS, CDR2 YYNGEE. The V and J ends lost 1 base and 2 bases respectively, with 9 bases between them. The CDR3 length is 15 residues. The DNA for the CDR3 is TGTGCCAGCAGCGTAACGGGGGTTACTAATGAAAAACTGTTTTTT. Protein: CASSVTGVTNEKLFF.

The V gene is TRBV6-1, the J gene TRBJ2-5, with 7 bases matching TRBD2. The V gene end was trimmed by 7 bases and the J gene end by 2 bases; junction bases not matched to a gene: 4. Germline V gives CDR1 MNHNS, CDR2 SASEGT. CDR3 size: 13 residues. The CDR3 DNA sequence: TGTGCCAGCATGATACTAGCGCAAGAGACCCAGTACTTC. Translating it yields CASMILAQETQYF.

DNA for the CDR3: TGCGCCAGCAGACCTAACCTGGACACCCTCTACGAGCAGTACTTC. The encoded protein is CASRPNLDTLYEQYF. The chain is built from TRBV5-1 and TRBJ2-5, with D possibly TRBD1 on 5 matching bases. The assigned J gene may be wrong: the sequence end matches TRBJ2-7 better. Germline CDR1 and CDR2: SGHRS and YFSETQ. The CDR3 is 15 amino acids.

The rearrangement joins TRBV19 to TRBJ1-4, with TRBD1 matching 8 bases. Looked up from germline, CDR1 is LNHDA and CDR2 is SQIVND (reference sequence). The CDR3 extends over 15 amino acids. V lost 6 bases and J lost 0; bases outside the gene matches: 3. CDR3 sequence reads: CASRDRVATNEKLFF. The CDR3 DNA is TGTGCCAGTAGGGACAGGGTTGCAACTAATGAAAAACTGTTTTTT.